Listed here is a single TCR beta chain. Its antigen is unidentified. The data were taken from a study of T cell responses to AZD1222 COVID-19 vaccine. For the study at large: Second doses that came at about 4 or about 12 weeks were put together.

Trimming removed 4 bases from V and 6 bases from J; junction bases left unmatched: 8. The CDR3 has 16 amino acids. Germline CDR1 reads KGHDR; CDR2 reads SFDVKD. TCRdb keeps only in-frame clones here, not all; method: immunoSEQ multiplex PCR. The sample consists of fewer than 150,000 clones, more than 70% of them appearing once. Findings of the study overall: Repertoires in all cases were sampled only once the peak T cell response had passed. The span of vaccine-associated CD4 TCRs extended across spike, with dominance at 160-218 and 743-854. Reportedly, nearly half of unique spike TCRs recognized epitopes outside B.1.351/B.1.1.7 mutations.

This sample comprised peripheral blood, obtained on day 0 of AZD1222 vaccination. The chain employs TRBV24-1 and TRBJ2-1, with 10 bases matching TRBD1. The TCR originated in an adult in good health. The CDR3 protein is CATSDAGTGAGNEQFF. The DNA for the CDR3 is TGTGCCACCAGTGACGCGGGGACAGGGGCGGGCAATGAGCAGTTCTTC.